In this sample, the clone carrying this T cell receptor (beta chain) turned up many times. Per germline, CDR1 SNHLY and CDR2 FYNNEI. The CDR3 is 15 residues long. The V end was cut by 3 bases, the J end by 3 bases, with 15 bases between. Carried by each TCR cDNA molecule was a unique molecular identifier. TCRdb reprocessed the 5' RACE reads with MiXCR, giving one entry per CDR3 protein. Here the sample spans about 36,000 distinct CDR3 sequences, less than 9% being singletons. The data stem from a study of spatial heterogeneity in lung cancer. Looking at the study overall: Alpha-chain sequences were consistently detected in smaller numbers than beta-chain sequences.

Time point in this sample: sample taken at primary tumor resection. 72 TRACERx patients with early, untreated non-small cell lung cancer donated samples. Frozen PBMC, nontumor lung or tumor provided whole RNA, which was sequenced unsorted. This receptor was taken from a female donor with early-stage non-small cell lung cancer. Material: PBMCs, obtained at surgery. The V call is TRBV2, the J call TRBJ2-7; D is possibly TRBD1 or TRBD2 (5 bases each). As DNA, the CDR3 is TGTGCCAGCAGTGATCCGGGACCGATTATCTACGAGCAGTACTTC. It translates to CASSDPGPIIYEQYF.